This TCR beta chain came from a study of T cell responses to AZD1222 COVID-19 vaccine (dated by TCRdb to the early 2020s). About the study as a whole: A total of 230 to 250 trial participants underwent TCR sequencing, of whom around 200 received two doses of AZD1222 and about 26 received two doses of the MenACWY control vaccine. Enrollment into the trials was organized by age into subgroups of 18-55, 56-69 and 70-plus years, and those subgroups contained about 160, 30 and 59 TCR-sequenced participants, respectively.

Comments on this clone: It lacks a known antigen. Per-base quality was not reported, and no clone a single base away is much larger than it.

V sheds 1 base and J sheds 15 bases, leaving 12 bases between their ends. The cysteine opens and the phenylalanine closes a CDR3 of 12 amino acids. Of the read, only the CDR3 DNA is kept; its 36 bases are in frame from base 1. CDR1 and CDR2 were assigned from the germline V gene as MNHNS and SASEGT. The CDR3 regions of human TCRbeta chains were analyzed by immunosequencing. On the authors' methods: TCRs in the repertoires were matched against a reference library of SARS-CoV-2-specific TCRs that had been generated with the MIRA antigen-specificity platform. Breadth was defined as the fraction of unique TCRs that were SARS-CoV-2-associated. Depth was defined as the fraction of total T cells that were SARS-CoV-2-associated. Using the MIRA data, each spike-specific TCR was assigned both to the spike region to which the TCR was reactive and to a CD4 or CD8 class. Log10-transformed breadth and depth values were compared by one-way ANOVA with Sidak's multiple comparisons tests. TCRdb limited this immuneACCESS table to in-frame rearrangements with V and J called. A share of clones is missing; checked studies link under half to unresolved V genes, and the rest is unexplained. V and J calls and clone size are given by that table; D and trimming were obtained from the DNA. The sample table records some 150,000 clones; 90% to 95% of these occur just once. Jointly, the top ten make up approximately 3% of the sample.

Results and caveats for the whole study, not just this receptor: Because no day 14 peak-response samples were available, repertoires were characterized only after the peak T cell response. After two AZD1222 doses, spike-specific TCR breadth and depth were significantly higher than at day 0 and than in MenACWY recipients. CD4 TCRs associated with the vaccine covered the entire spike protein, and the dominant responses were in regions 160-218 and 743-854. Nearly half of unique spike-specific TCRs reportedly recognized epitopes outside regions mutated in the B.1.351 and B.1.1.7 variants. Only 5 to 7 AZD1222 recipients were SARS-CoV-2 seropositive at baseline, limiting conclusions about previously exposed vaccinees. The 56-69-year group was small, and its depth increase did not reach significance, likely because of low power. Most participants were white British and females outnumbered males, and the authors suggested that clonal diversity may have been underestimated.

Explained via the paper, the time point label denotes: baseline before first vaccination. The sample's treatment or condition, from its label and the paper: meningococcal conjugate vaccine given as trial control. Vaccinee samples came from UK trials COV001 and COV002, including a single-blind randomized controlled phase 2/3 trial of AZD1222 (ChAdOx1 nCoV-19) in healthy adults. For TCRbeta chain sequencing, PBMC samples were collected from trial participants at day 0 and at day 28 after the second dose. The V and J segments used are TRBV6-1 and TRBJ1-4, with the D gene uncertain. The source is an adult in good health. Sequencing used peripheral blood, obtained on day 0 of MenACWY control vaccination. The sequenced DNA: TGTGCCAGCAGTGAAGTGAGGGATAACGTGTTTTTT. Translated, this is CASSEVRDNVFF.